This record concerns one TCR beta chain sequence. The sample is drawn from a study of human thymus T cells. The assay was immunoSEQ multiplex PCR, and TCRdb's table has in-frame clones only and misses some. The sample lists tens of thousands of clones, approximately 95% seen once, with approximately 5.9% in the top ten. Infants, healthy and Finnish, who were having corrective surgery for congenital heart defects served as donors. Half of the eight donors gave roughly 0.5-1 mL blood during surgery. Germline V gene lookup returns CDR1 GTSNPN and CDR2 SVGIG (reference sequence). V dropped 5 bases and J dropped 4 bases, with 24 bases sitting between them. The CDR3 contains 17 residues.

The gene calls are TRBV30 and TRBJ2-1; D remains ambiguous. Sequenced sample: blood. The TCR was taken from a boy younger than two with a congenital heart defect but otherwise immunologically healthy. The CDR3 nucleotides are TGTGCCTGGGGCTATCCAGCTTTTGAGGTTTTTTACAATGAGCAGTTCTTC. Its protein is CAWGYPAFEVFYNEQFF.